This T cell receptor beta chain was recovered during a study of identical twins listed by TCRdb under 2016. Context from the whole study: To test whether fetal clonotypes persist, the study used deep sequencing on TCR alpha and beta repertoires from monozygotic twins, unrelated adults of various ages, and cord blood. To rule out contamination, replicate twin experiments were performed at different times with different library preparation protocols. What the research found in general, with its limitations: Conclusions relied on cross-sectional statistical analysis, since the same donors could not be followed over many years. Compared with coincidental sharing between unrelated individuals, out-of-frame TCR alpha sequences shared between twins showed an excess of sequences with low generation probability. Recombination models systematically underestimated out-of-frame TCR alpha sharing in monozygotic twins but agreed with sharing between unrelated individuals. Fewer insertions were carried by abundant cord blood beta clonotypes, a similar but weaker trend appeared in young adult naive repertoires, and no such trend appeared in memory repertoires. Zero-insertion analyses could be partly confounded by invariant T cells such as MAIT and iNKT, though diverse VJ usage argued against such confounding for most clonotypes. A weaker excess of twin sharing was found in beta out-of-frame sequences because the signal-to-noise ratio was lowered by fewer shared sequences.

The library was produced with 5' RACE. Sequencer: Illumina HiSeq 2000. Template switching introduced a universal primer binding site; the final cDNA contained a unique molecular identifier, enabling accurate counting of TCR cDNA molecules. First-strand cDNA for TCR alpha and beta chains was synthesized from specific primers in the conserved constant-segment region. To control for contamination, every cDNA library was double barcoded, receiving both a SMART-Mk sample barcode and Illumina barcodes. TruSeq adapter sequences along with Illumina sample barcodes were introduced in two successive PCR steps. The TCR alpha and beta cDNA libraries were sequenced on the Illumina HiSeq platform using custom primers. The published analysis was carried out like this. MiGEC was used to process raw reads and extract unique molecular identifiers, and MiXCR was used to find CDR3 positions. Recombination models were inferred per individual with the repgenHMM and IGoR tools using an EM algorithm. Shared clonotypes were analyzed with the tcR package in R, and sharing was normalized by the product of cloneset sizes. Out-of-frame nonproductive sequences were analyzed to study raw recombination free of thymic and clonal selection effects. Clones were called with MiXCR by TCRdb after fastp trimmed the public reads at Q25, and only in-frame beta chains were retained. Every CDR3 protein is listed once, alongside the most common genes and DNA of its rows. Here the V and J calls rest on TCRdb's processing, not on the authors' analysis. Across this sample there are 1.5 million to 2 million distinct CDR3 sequences, with about 32% seen only once. The top ten hold approximately 0.25% of the sample.

Only healthy Caucasian donors were included. About this clonotype itself: It lacks a known antigen. Per-base quality was not reported, and no clone a single base away is much larger than it.

The sequencing input was cord blood. This sequence was found in a newborn girl in good health.

At the DNA level, the sequence is TGTGCCAGCAGCTTGGCCCCAGCAGGGGGCAATCAGCCCCAGCATTTT. Its protein product is CASSLAPAGGNQPQHF. Recombination linked TRBV5-5 to TRBJ1-5; the best D guess is TRBD1, with 6 bases matching. According to the germline V gene (reference sequence), CDR1 reads SGHKS and CDR2 reads YYEKEE. The CDR3 covers 16 residues, taking in both the cysteine and the phenylalanine. Kept here is only the CDR3 DNA, which spans 48 bases and is read in frame from base 1. The junction carries 12 bases between V and J, which are trimmed by 0 bases and 2 bases respectively. When the CDR3 is completed using the reference TRBV5-5 and TRBJ1-5 genes on either side, the full variable domain is DAGVTQSPTHLIKTRGQQVTLRCSPISGHKSVSWYQQVLGQGPQFIFQYYEKEERGRGNFPDRFSARQFPNYSSELNVNALLLGDSALYLCASSLAPAGGNQPQHFGDGTRLSIL.